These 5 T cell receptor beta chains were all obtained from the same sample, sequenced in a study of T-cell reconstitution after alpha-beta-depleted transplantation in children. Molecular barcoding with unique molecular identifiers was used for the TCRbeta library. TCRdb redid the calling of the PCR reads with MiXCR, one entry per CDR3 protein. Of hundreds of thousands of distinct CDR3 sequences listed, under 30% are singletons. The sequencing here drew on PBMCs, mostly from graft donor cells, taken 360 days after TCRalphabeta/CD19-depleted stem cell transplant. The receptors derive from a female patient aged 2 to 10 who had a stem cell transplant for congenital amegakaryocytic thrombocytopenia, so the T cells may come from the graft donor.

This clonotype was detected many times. The CDR3 nucleotides are TGCGCCAGCAGCCAAGAATGGCGTGGCAATCAGCCCCAGCATTTT. Protein sequence: CASSQEWRGNQPQHF. The chain is built from TRBV4-1 and TRBJ1-5, with D uncertain. The CDR3 is 15 amino acids. The ends were cut back, 0 bases at V and 2 bases at J, with 8 bases in the middle. Germline CDR1 MGHRA, CDR2 YSYEKL.

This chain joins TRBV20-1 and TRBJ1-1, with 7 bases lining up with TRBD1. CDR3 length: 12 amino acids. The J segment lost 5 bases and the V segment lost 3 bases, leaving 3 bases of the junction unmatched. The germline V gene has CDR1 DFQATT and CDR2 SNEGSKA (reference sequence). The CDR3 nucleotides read TGCAGTGCTAGGGCAGGGGGGACTGAAGCTTTCTTT. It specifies CSARAGGTEAFF.

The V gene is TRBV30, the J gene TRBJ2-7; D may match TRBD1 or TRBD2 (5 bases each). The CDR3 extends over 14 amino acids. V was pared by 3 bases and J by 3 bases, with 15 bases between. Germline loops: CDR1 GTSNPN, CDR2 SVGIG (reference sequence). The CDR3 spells CAWSAGGTHYEQYF. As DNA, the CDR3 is TGTGCCTGGAGCGCTGGGGGAACCCACTACGAGCAGTACTTC.

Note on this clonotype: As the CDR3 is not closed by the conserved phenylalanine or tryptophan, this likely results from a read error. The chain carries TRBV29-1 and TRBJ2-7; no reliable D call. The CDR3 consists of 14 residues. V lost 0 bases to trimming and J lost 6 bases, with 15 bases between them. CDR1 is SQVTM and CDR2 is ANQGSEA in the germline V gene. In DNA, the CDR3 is TGCAGCGTTGAAGATCTCGATCTCGTGGGCGAGCAGTACTTG. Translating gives CSVEDLDLVGEQYL.

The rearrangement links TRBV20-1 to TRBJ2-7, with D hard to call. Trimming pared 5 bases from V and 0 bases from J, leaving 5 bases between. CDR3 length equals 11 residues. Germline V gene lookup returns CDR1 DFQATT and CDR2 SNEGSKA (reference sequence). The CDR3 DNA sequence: TGCAGTGCTTGGGCCTCCTACGAGCAGTACTTC. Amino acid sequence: CSAWASYEQYF.